The T cell receptor (beta chain) described here comes from a study of blood T cell repertoires in COVID-19. The wider study: PBMCs, B-cell-depleted T cells, or T cells provided the cDNA or gDNA that made up the material.

Original analysis: Reference gene primer amplification gave estimated nucleated cell counts. Measured with immunoSEQ multiplex PCR; TCRdb has only the in-frame clones, and not every one. V and J calls and clone size follow that table, whereas D and trimming were derived from the DNA. The data contain around 230,000 clones, almost 85% of them singletons. CDR3 length: 15 amino acids. V lost 1 base and J lost 8; bases outside the gene matches: 5. Germline values: CDR1 KGHDR, CDR2 SFDVKD. This chain links TRBV24-1 with TRBJ2-1; the match to TRBD2 covers 9 bases. The sequence came from a man in his fifties or sixties with COVID-19, enrolled during active disease. The specimen sequenced was peripheral blood. The CDR3 sequence is CATSDFRTSVDEQFF. For the CDR3, the DNA is TGTGCCACCAGTGATTTTAGGACTAGCGTTGATGAGCAGTTCTTC.